A single sample is the source of the 8 T cell receptor beta chains below, sequenced in a study of low-dose radiotherapy and immunotherapy resistance in tumors. Primers targeting TRAV and TRBV primed first-strand cDNA, covering alpha and beta chains. TCR amplification ran approximately 20 PCR cycles using constant-region and V-primer adapter primers. Each CDR3 protein gets one entry after TCRdb re-called the reads with MiXCR. The sample lists around 80,000 distinct CDR3 sequences; 15% to 20% were seen once. Described time point: after trial treatment. Treatment meaning: LDRT plus nivolumab, ipilimumab, low-dose cyclophosphamide and aspirin (RACIN trial). The sample in question was PBMCs, obtained after low-dose radiotherapy plus immunotherapy. The receptors stem from a male donor with prostate cancer.

This clonotype has a count of ten or more. V usage is TRBV5-6 and J usage is TRBJ2-1, with 9 bases lining up with TRBD2. Germline CDR1 SGHDT, CDR2 YYEEEE. Trimming removed 6 bases from V and 9 bases from J; junction bases left unmatched: 13. The CDR3 loop spans 15 amino acids. In DNA form, the CDR3 reads TGTGCCAGCACCCAGGCGGCTAGCGGGAAGGGTGAGCAGTTCTTC. Protein: CASTQAASGKGEQFF.

As concerns this clonotype: A much larger clonotype is one base distant, so this may be a read error. The rearrangement uses TRBV14 and TRBJ1-2; 12 bases are a match to TRBD1. Per germline, CDR1 SGHDN and CDR2 FVKESK. V was pared by 4 bases and J by 2 bases, with 2 bases of the junction left unmatched. The CDR3 spans 15 residues. The CDR3 protein is CASSRGTGGNYGYTF. The CDR3 DNA reads TGTGCCAGCAGCCGGGGGACAGGGGGCAACTATGGCTACACCTTC.

This clonotype was detected ten times or more. The rearrangement uses TRBV2 and TRBJ1-1, with 8 bases fitting TRBD1. J lost 6 bases, V lost 6 bases, and 9 bases had no gene match. From germline, CDR1 is SNHLY and CDR2 FYNNEI. The CDR3 length is 14 residues. The CDR3 DNA is TGTGCCAGCAGGGGAGGACAGGGCGGGGCTGAAGCTTTCTTT. Protein: CASRGGQGGAEAFF.

This clonotype was detected many times. This sequence joins TRBV28 and TRBJ2-7; 10 nucleotides match TRBD2. Germline-derived CDR1 and CDR2 are MDHEN and SYDVKM. The trim removed 5 bases at V and 4 bases at J, leaving 11 bases unmatched. The CDR3 length is 16 residues. The CDR3, as DNA: TGTGCCAGCAGTAGATTAGCGGGAGGTTACTCTTACGAGCAGTACTTC. Amino acids: CASSRLAGGYSYEQYF.

This clonotype has ten or more counts. The chain employs TRBV28 and TRBJ1-5, with unresolved D. Germline V gene lookup returns CDR1 MDHEN and CDR2 SYDVKM. Deletions cut 6 bases from V and 8 bases from J, with 20 bases between. This CDR3 comprises 15 residues. DNA for the CDR3: TGTGCCAGCAGCAGTAGGGCCAGCCGCCCCGAGCCCCAGCATTTT. This translates into CASSSRASRPEPQHF.

This clonotype has a count of ten or more. This chain connects TRBV27 to TRBJ2-1, with D possibly TRBD2 on 5 matching bases. The CDR3 spans 13 residues. With 6 bases removed from V and 6 bases from J, the gap between germline ends came to 12 bases. Looked up from germline, CDR1 is MNHEY and CDR2 is SMNVEV (reference sequence). The CDR3 DNA is TGTGCCAGCAGCCGGACTTCGTTCAATGAGCAGTTCTTC. Its translation: CASSRTSFNEQFF.

This clonotype has a count of ten or more. The chain couples TRBV28 to TRBJ2-2; D may be TRBD2 (5 bases). The length of the CDR3 is 15 residues. CDR1 MDHEN and CDR2 SYDVKM come from the germline V gene. Trimming removed 10 bases from V and 0 bases from J, with 15 bases in between. DNA for the CDR3: TGTGCCACCTCTGAGGGCTTCGCGAACACCGGGGAGCTGTTTTTT. It translates to CATSEGFANTGELFF.

This clonotype has ten or more counts. V and J are TRBV6-2 or TRBV6-3 and TRBJ2-2; D may correspond to TRBD1 or TRBD2 (5 bases each). CDR1 is MNHEY, CDR2 SVGEGT, per germline. This CDR3 is built from 13 residues. Trimming shortened V by 6 bases and J by 5 bases, and 10 bases separated the two germline ends. For the CDR3, the DNA is TGTGCCAGCAGGGGGACGGGGACCGGGGAGCTGTTTTTT. Translating gives CASRGTGTGELFF.